This T cell receptor beta chain emerged from a study of shared clonotypes between healthy human individuals. Overall study context: Each donor contributed plates that comprised three CD4 naive, three CD4 memory, two CD8 naive and one CD8 memory.

CDR3 length: 14 amino acids. With 0 bases removed from V and 5 bases from J, the gap between germline ends came to 8 bases. Germline CDR1 and CDR2: MNHNS and SASEGT. Study-level results: Exclusively blood specimens were collected; tissue repertoires likely differ. Depth was large, yet rarefaction showed that sorted-subset sequencing was incomplete.

Notes on this clone: Its target is not known.

Sequencing used immunoSEQ multiplex PCR; TCRdb keeps in-frame clones, though not all of them. Found here are about 1 million clones, around 76% of them singletons; the top ten hold approximately 1.5%. The sequenced sample consisted of memory CD4+ T cells sorted from blood. Subset: CD45RA-negative fraction. The chain is built from TRBV6-1 and TRBJ2-4; unclear D gene. This TCR came from a man aged 18 to 30 in good health. CDR3 amino acids: CASSEALGENIQYF. CDR3 nucleotide sequence: TGTGCCAGCAGTGAAGCGCTTGGGGAAAACATTCAGTACTTC.